Following are 29 T cell receptor beta chains from one sample sequenced in a study of shared clonotypes between healthy human individuals. The protocol was immunoSEQ multiplex PCR, while the TCRdb copy is restricted to in-frame clones and leaves out a portion. This table holds 1,500,000 or so clones, roughly 96% found once. Sequencing was performed on naive CD4+ T cells sorted from blood. The subset is: CD45RA+ positively selected. The receptors stem from a man aged 25-40 years in good health.

The chain uses TRBV6-5 and TRBJ1-1; no definite D call. The CDR3 length is 11 residues. Trimming stripped 5 bases from V and 8 bases from J, with 9 bases between. Germline CDR1 MNHEY, CDR2 SVGAGI. Here the CDR3 reads CASSTPTEAFF. CDR3 DNA: TGTGCCAGCAGTACACCGACAGAAGCTTTCTTT.

The chain has TRBV7-2 and TRBJ1-3; 9 nucleotides align to TRBD1. The CDR3 has 19 residues. V trimming: 3 bases; J trimming: 1 base; junction bases outside the gene matches: 13. CDR1 and CDR2 from the germline V gene are SGHTA and FQGNSA. The CDR3 coding sequence is TGTGCCAGCAGCTTCGGGACAGGGAGAAAATTGGGTTCTGGAAACACCATATATTTT. Translating gives CASSFGTGRKLGSGNTIYF.

Turning to this clone: Other nucleotide sequences in the sample specify the same CDR3. CDR3 loop: CASSSGTYNEQFF. CDR3 in DNA: TGTGCCAGCAGCTCCGGGACCTACAATGAGCAGTTCTTC. V and J are TRBV11-3 and TRBJ2-1; possibly TRBD2 for D (5 bases). The CDR3 has 13 residues. The germline V and J ends were trimmed by 4 bases and 2 bases, with 6 bases remaining between them. The germline CDR1 and CDR2 sequences are SGHNT and YENEEA.

This rearrangement joins TRBV5-1 to TRBJ2-7, with unresolved D. The CDR3 consists of 13 residues. Germline assignment: CDR1 SGHRS and CDR2 YFSETQ. Between the trimmed V and J ends, which lost 0 bases and 5 bases, there was a span of 9 bases. The DNA for the CDR3 is TGCGCCAGCAGCTTGGTACGGAGCCACGAGCAGTACTTC. It is translated as CASSLVRSHEQYF.

The chain uses TRBV28 and TRBJ2-3; D is possibly TRBD1 (7 bases). The CDR3 totals 15 residues. CDR1 MDHEN and CDR2 SYDVKM come from the germline V gene. V lost 6 bases to trimming and J lost 0 bases, with 13 bases between them. The CDR3 spells CASRRDSSSTDTQYF. The CDR3 DNA reads as TGTGCCAGCAGGCGGGACAGCTCTAGCACAGATACGCAGTATTTT. Drawing the rest from reference TRBV28 and TRBJ2-3, the complete variable domain is DVKVTQSSRYLVKRTGEKVFLECVQDMDHENMFWYRQDPGLGLRLIYFSYDVKMKEKGDIPEGYSVSREKKERFSLILESASTNQTSMYLCASRRDSSSTDTQYFGPGTRLTVL.

The genes are TRBV6-4 and TRBJ2-7; D is unclear. CDR3 length equals 15 residues. Between the trimmed V and J ends, which lost 6 bases and 2 bases, there was a span of 17 bases. Germline V gene lookup returns CDR1 MRHNA and CDR2 SNTAGT. CDR3 protein: CASSPAVITTYEQYF. Here the CDR3 DNA reads TGTGCCAGCAGCCCTGCGGTAATAACCACCTACGAGCAGTACTTC.

The chain links TRBV7-3 to TRBJ2-1, with a possible D match to TRBD1 (6 bases). Germline V CDR1 and CDR2: SGHTA, FQGTGA. Trimming left V 4 bases short and J 4 bases short, with 8 bases between. The CDR3 is made up of 13 amino acids. CDR3 region: CASSSGQYNEQFF. Written as DNA, the CDR3 is TGTGCCAGCAGCTCCGGACAGTACAATGAGCAGTTCTTC.

This chain links TRBV29-1 with TRBJ2-2; 11 positions agree with TRBD2. This CDR3 has 18 amino acids. CDR1 SQVTM and CDR2 ANQGSEA come from the germline V gene. V gave up 5 bases and J gave up 0 bases; unmatched junction bases: 11. Here the CDR3 DNA reads TGCAGCGTTACAAAGGGGGGACTAGCGGCTGCGAACACCGGGGAGCTGTTTTTT. Translating gives CSVTKGGLAAANTGELFF.

The rearrangement joins TRBV7-9 to TRBJ2-7; D gene unclear. Looked up from germline, CDR1 is SEHNR and CDR2 is FQNEAQ (reference sequence). V was cut by 1 base and J by 7 bases, with 11 bases left in between. This CDR3 has 13 residues. The CDR3 sequence is CASSLVPTDEQYF. CDR3 bases: TGTGCCAGCAGCTTAGTTCCTACGGATGAGCAGTACTTC.

CDR3 protein: CASSEYLLAGLNEQFF. The CDR3 bases are TGTGCCAGCAGTGAATACCTACTAGCGGGATTGAATGAGCAGTTCTTC. The chain uses TRBV6-1 and TRBJ2-1; 10 bases align to TRBD2. The CDR3 length is 16 residues. The V and J ends lost 2 bases and 7 bases, in that order; junction bases with no gene match: 8. The V gene's germline CDR1 is MNHNS and CDR2 SASEGT.

In DNA form, the CDR3 reads TGTGCCATCAATCACGGGGGATTTATTGGAGATACGCAGTATTTT. It is translated as CAINHGGFIGDTQYF. V and J are TRBV10-3 and TRBJ2-3, with D possibly being TRBD2 (6 bases). The germline V and J ends were trimmed by 7 bases and 5 bases, with 19 bases remaining between them. Germline-derived CDR1 and CDR2 are ENHRY and SYGVKD. The CDR3 consists of 15 residues.

This chain links TRBV7-9 with TRBJ2-4, with D possibly matching TRBD1 (6 bases). The CDR3 is 19 amino acids. Germline CDR1 SEHNR, CDR2 FQNEAQ (reference sequence). V was pared by 5 bases and J by 1 base, with 24 bases between. DNA for the CDR3: TGTGCCAGCAGCGATCAGGGACCAGGGGACCCTAGGGCCAAAAACATTCAGTACTTC. Translation gives CASSDQGPGDPRAKNIQYF.

This sequence joins TRBV7-6 and TRBJ2-1; no definite D call. Germline CDR1 reads SGHVS; CDR2 reads FNYEAQ. The V and J ends lost 0 bases and 7 bases respectively, with 1 base between them. The CDR3 is made up of 11 amino acids. CDR3 protein: CASSLANEQFF. The CDR3 DNA follows: TGTGCCAGCAGCTTAGCGAATGAGCAGTTCTTC. The variable domain in full, with the rest retrieved from reference TRBV7-6 and TRBJ2-1, is GAGVSQSPRYKVTKRGQDVALRCDPISGHVSLYWYRQALGQGPEFLTYFNYEAQQDKSGLPNDRFSAERPEGSISTLTIQRTEQRDSAMYRCASSLANEQFFGPGTRLTVL.

The J gene is TRBJ1-4, the V gene TRBV27; tentatively, D is TRBD1 (5 bases). The length of the CDR3 is 16 residues. V lost 5 bases to trimming and J lost 9 bases, with 22 bases between them. The germline gives CDR1 MNHEY, CDR2 SMNVEV (reference sequence). CDR3 in amino acids: CASSPTLLSGSKKLFF. For the CDR3, the DNA is TGTGCCAGCAGTCCCACGCTGCTCTCAGGGTCGAAAAAACTGTTTTTT. Together with reference TRBV27 and TRBJ1-4, the CDR3 gives the full variable domain: EAQVTQNPRYLITVTGKKLTVTCSQNMNHEYMSWYRQDPGLGLRQIYYSMNVEVTDKGDVPEGYKVSRKEKRNFPLILESPSPNQTSLYFCASSPTLLSGSKKLFFGSGTQLSVL.

This clone appeared once. This same CDR3 is encoded by further DNA sequences in the sample. The gene calls are TRBV9 and TRBJ2-7, with D unresolved. The germline gives CDR1 SGDLS, CDR2 YYNGEE. This CDR3 has 14 residues. V lost 0 bases, J lost 2 bases, and 9 bases lay in between. The CDR3 DNA reads as TGTGCCAGCAGCGTAGGGTTGGGTCCCTACGAGCAGTACTTC. Encoded protein: CASSVGLGPYEQYF.

This chain links TRBV19 with TRBJ2-1, with D unresolved. The CDR3 extends over 15 amino acids. Germline CDR1 is LNHDA and CDR2 is SQIVND (reference sequence). V dropped 7 bases and J dropped 2 bases, with 15 bases sitting between them. The CDR3 reads CASTVPGYPYNEQFF. The CDR3 coding sequence is TGTGCCAGTACCGTCCCGGGTTACCCCTACAATGAGCAGTTCTTC.

This sequence joins TRBV28 and TRBJ2-2; the D gene is possibly TRBD2 (5 bases). V was trimmed by 7 bases and J by 4 bases, leaving 13 bases between them. Per the germline V gene, CDR1 is MDHEN and CDR2 is SYDVKM. CDR3 length: 14 residues. CDR3 amino acids: CASILVRGTGELFF. DNA of the CDR3: TGTGCCAGCATCTTGGTCCGGGGCACCGGGGAGCTGTTTTTT. Full variable domain (missing parts from reference TRBV28 and TRBJ2-2): DVKVTQSSRYLVKRTGEKVFLECVQDMDHENMFWYRQDPGLGLRLIYFSYDVKMKEKGDIPEGYSVSREKKERFSLILESASTNQTSMYLCASILVRGTGELFFGEGSRLTVL.

This clone was seen only once. The CDR3 protein is CASLDGLEANYGYTF. The CDR3 DNA reads TGTGCCAGCTTGGACGGACTAGAAGCTAACTATGGCTACACCTTC. The rearrangement joins TRBV18 to TRBJ1-2; D gene unclear. The germline CDR1 and CDR2 sequences are KGHSH and LQKENI. With 7 bases removed from V and 0 bases from J, the gap between germline ends came to 15 bases. The CDR3 spans 15 residues.

The chain employs TRBV11-2 and TRBJ1-1; D is uncertain. Deletions cut 9 bases from V and 6 bases from J, with 26 bases between. The germline V gene encodes CDR1 SGHAT and CDR2 FQNNGV. The CDR3 sequence is 16 residues long. The CDR3 loop reads CASKEVSLGIFAEAFF. CDR3 bases: TGTGCCAGTAAGGAAGTTAGTTTAGGGATTTTCGCTGAAGCTTTCTTT. Filled out from reference TRBV11-2 and TRBJ1-1, the complete variable domain reads EAGVAQSPRYKIIEKRQSVAFWCNPISGHATLYWYQQILGQGPKLLIQFQNNGVVDDSQLPKDRFSAERLKGVDSTLKIQPAKLEDSAVYLCASKEVSLGIFAEAFFGQGTRLTVV.

The J gene is TRBJ2-3, the V gene TRBV5-6; 11 bases are a match to TRBD2. Germline CDR1 reads SGHDT; CDR2 reads YYEEEE. Germline trimming cut 5 bases from V and 4 bases from J; bases unmatched to any gene: 6. This CDR3 region has 15 residues. The CDR3 here is CASREGLAAPDTQYF. The CDR3 coding sequence is TGTGCCAGCAGAGAGGGACTAGCGGCCCCAGATACGCAGTATTTT.

The V and J genes are TRBV5-1 and TRBJ1-5; 7 nucleotides agree with TRBD1. Looked up from germline, CDR1 is SGHRS and CDR2 is YFSETQ. Unmatched junction bases numbered 12, after V lost 5 bases and J lost 7 bases. This CDR3 is built from 15 residues. The CDR3 DNA reads TGCGCCAGCAGGGCTGCGACAGGGTCGGGCCAGCCCCAGCATTTT. It encodes CASRAATGSGQPQHF.

This chain joins TRBV5-1 and TRBJ2-7; no clear D. CDR1 is SGHRS and CDR2 is YFSETQ in the germline V gene. The CDR3 is made up of 14 amino acids. Trimming pared 4 bases from V and 5 bases from J, leaving 16 bases between. The CDR3 is CASSSGQSLHEQYF. CDR3 coding DNA: TGCGCCAGCAGCAGTGGTCAGTCCCTCCACGAGCAGTACTTC.

The V call is TRBV6-5, the J call TRBJ2-7; D possibly corresponds to TRBD2 (7 bases). From germline, CDR1 is MNHEY and CDR2 SVGAGI. V was clipped by 6 bases and J by 4 bases, with 19 bases between them. The CDR3 has 15 residues. The CDR3 is CASRPGGRGLYEQYF. The CDR3 DNA follows: TGTGCCAGCAGACCCGGAGGGAGGGGGTTATACGAGCAGTACTTC.

The chain is built from TRBV28 and TRBJ1-5, with D possibly matching TRBD1 (5 bases). CDR3 size: 16 residues. The V end was cut by 6 bases, the J end by 6 bases, with 21 bases between. Germline CDR1 MDHEN, CDR2 SYDVKM. CDR3 region: CASSLPARGGSQPQHF. The CDR3 region has the DNA TGTGCCAGCAGCCTCCCCGCCCGGGGCGGGAGTCAGCCCCAGCATTTT.

This clone was seen more than once but under ten times. The V and J genes are TRBV29-1 and TRBJ2-1; TRBD1 or TRBD2 may be the D gene (5 bases each). Germline CDR1 SQVTM, CDR2 ANQGSEA. V was cut by 1 base and J by 0 bases, with 13 bases left in between. The CDR3 covers 16 residues. CDR3 sequence: CSVEGGADRSYNEQFF. In DNA form, the CDR3 reads TGCAGCGTTGAAGGAGGGGCGGACCGCTCCTACAATGAGCAGTTCTTC.

Written as DNA, the CDR3 is TGTGCCAGCAGTGAGTTCATTCCGGTCGAGCAGTACTTC. Protein: CASSEFIPVEQYF. V usage is TRBV6-1 and J usage is TRBJ2-7; D is ambiguous. V was clipped by 3 bases and J by 6 bases, with 12 bases between them. CDR3 length: 13 residues. CDR1 and CDR2 (germline): MNHNS, SASEGT.

J is TRBJ2-3 and V is TRBV18; a possible D gene is TRBD2 (7 bases). V dropped 4 bases and J dropped 6 bases, with 17 bases sitting between them. The V gene's germline CDR1 is KGHSH and CDR2 LQKENI. This CDR3 is built from 15 residues. The CDR3 nucleotides are TGTGCCAGCTCACTAGTCGGGGGGCTGCGGGATACGCAGTATTTT. This gives the protein CASSLVGGLRDTQYF.

The DNA of the CDR3 is TGCGCCAGCAGTGGTAGTAGCGGAGAGACCCAGTACTTC. Encoded protein: CASSGSSGETQYF. V gene TRBV10-1 combines with J gene TRBJ2-5, with TRBD2 as a possible D gene (6 bases). The CDR3 extends over 13 amino acids. CDR1 and CDR2 from the germline V gene are WNHNN and SYGVQD (reference sequence). V was cut by 4 bases and J by 4 bases, with 10 bases left in between.

Remarks on this clone: At one end, the junction sequence differs from germline, possibly due to a read error. Additional DNA sequences in this sample encode the identical CDR3. CDR3 sequence reads: CSVVPGRNSYEQYF. DNA of the CDR3: TGCAGCGTTGTCCCGGGACGGAACTCCTATGAGCAGTACTTC. This chain uses TRBV29-1 with TRBJ2-7; D possibly uses TRBD1 or TRBD2 (5 bases each). There are 14 residues in the CDR3. Germline CDR1 and CDR2: SQVTM and ANQGSEA.